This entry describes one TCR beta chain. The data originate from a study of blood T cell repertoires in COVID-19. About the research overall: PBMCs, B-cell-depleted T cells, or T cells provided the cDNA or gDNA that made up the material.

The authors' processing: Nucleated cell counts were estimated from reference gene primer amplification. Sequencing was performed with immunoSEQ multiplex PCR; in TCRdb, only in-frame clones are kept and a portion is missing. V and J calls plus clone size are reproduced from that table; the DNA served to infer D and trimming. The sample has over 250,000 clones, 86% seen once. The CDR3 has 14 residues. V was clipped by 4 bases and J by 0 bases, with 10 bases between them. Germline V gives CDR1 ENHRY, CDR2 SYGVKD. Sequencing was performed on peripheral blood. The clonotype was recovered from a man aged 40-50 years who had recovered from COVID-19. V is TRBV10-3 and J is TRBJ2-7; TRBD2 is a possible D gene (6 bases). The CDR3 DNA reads TGTGCCATCAGTGGGGACTTATACTCCTACGAGCAGTACTTC. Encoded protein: CAISGDLYSYEQYF.